Shown below are 8 T cell receptor beta chains from a single sample sequenced in a study of human T cells and chemical hapten exposure. MiXCR was run by TCRdb on the RACE reads, yielding one entry per CDR3 protein. This sample has 350,000 to 450,000 distinct CDR3 sequences, with 4.5% to 5.5% found just once. The time point was: pre-sensitization, week 0. Noted treatment: therapeutic diphenylcyclopropenone sensitization with weekly scalp DPC. Material: whole blood, obtained in connection with sensitization to the hapten diphenylcyclopropenone (DPC). Source of these receptors: a woman between 45 and 65 years old with alopecia areata. Some clones in this sample may be carry-over from other donors' samples.

This clonotype was recorded many times. The J gene is TRBJ2-3, the V gene TRBV6-2 or TRBV6-3; TRBD2 agrees at 7 bases. The germline V gene encodes CDR1 MNHEY and CDR2 SVGEGT. V lost 7 bases, J lost 2 bases, and 6 bases stayed unmatched. The length of the CDR3 is 14 residues. The CDR3 protein is CASIPGGPTDTQYF. The CDR3 region has the DNA TGTGCCAGCATCCCGGGAGGACCCACAGATACGCAGTATTTT.

The CDR3 region has the DNA TGCAGCGTTGAGGGGACAGGGGGCAACTATGGCTACACCTTC. The encoded protein is CSVEGTGGNYGYTF. The gene calls are TRBV29-1 and TRBJ1-2; 12 nucleotides agree with TRBD1. Losses at the gene ends were 3 bases for V and 2 bases for J; bases not matched to a gene: 1. The CDR3 is made up of 14 amino acids. Germline lookup yields CDR1 SQVTM and CDR2 ANQGSEA.

V usage is TRBV6-1 and J usage is TRBJ2-5, with TRBD2 as a possible D gene (6 bases). Per germline, CDR1 MNHNS and CDR2 SASEGT. The V gene lost 6 bases and the J gene lost 5 bases, with 10 bases spanning the gap. This CDR3 region has 12 residues. The CDR3 reads CASRSGGETQYF. The CDR3 bases are TGTGCCAGCAGGAGCGGAGGGGAGACCCAGTACTTC.

This clonotype was seen repeatedly, ten times or more. The chain combines TRBV5-1 with TRBJ2-5; possible D gene TRBD2, 6 bases. The CDR3 length is 14 residues. The germline CDR1 and CDR2 sequences are SGHRS and YFSETQ. The V end was cut by 5 bases, the J end by 1 base, with 12 bases between. CDR3 nucleotides: TGCGCCAGCAGTTCGGGAGCTACCCAAGAGACCCAGTACTTC. Protein sequence: CASSSGATQETQYF.

This clonotype has a handful of counts. As DNA, the CDR3 is TGTGCCACCAGCAGAGATAGTAGACTAGCGGGATTTCAGTTCTTC. This codes for CATSRDSRLAGFQFF. The chain has TRBV15 and TRBJ2-1; 11 positions match TRBD2. CDR1 and CDR2 from the germline V gene are LNHNV and YYDKDF (reference sequence). The CDR3 consists of 15 residues. With 0 bases clipped from V and 13 bases from J, the junction kept 8 bases outside the gene matches.

This clonotype was observed at least ten times. The chain couples TRBV20-1 to TRBJ2-1, with D possibly being TRBD1 or TRBD2 (5 bases each). This CDR3 has 12 amino acids. The V gene lost 3 bases and the J gene lost 8 bases, with 11 bases spanning the gap. CDR1 DFQATT and CDR2 SNEGSKA come from the germline V gene (reference sequence). The CDR3 nucleotides read TGCAGTGCTAGGAGAGGGGCCTATGAGCAGTTCTTC. It encodes CSARRGAYEQFF.

This clonotype has a count of ten or more. The V and J genes are TRBV12-5 and TRBJ1-2; D is possibly TRBD1 (5 bases). The V gene lost 4 bases and the J gene lost 4 bases, with 10 bases spanning the gap. The CDR3 sequence is 13 residues long. In germline, CDR1 is LGHNT, CDR2 FRNRAP. DNA of the CDR3: TGTGCTAGTGGTTCGGACATAGTCTATGGCTACACCTTC. It codes for CASGSDIVYGYTF.

This clonotype was counted at least ten times. This chain connects TRBV7-3 to TRBJ2-3; D gene unclear. The CDR3 totals 15 residues. CDR1 and CDR2 from the germline V gene are SGHTA and FQGTGA. Trimming cost V 5 bases and J 6 bases, with 18 bases left between them. CDR3 DNA: TGTGCCAGCAGCCCCACGGCACTCTTGACGGATACGCAGTATTTT. Translated: CASSPTALLTDTQYF.